These 29 T cell receptor beta chains share one sample of origin, sequenced in a study of graft-versus-host responses after intestinal transplantation. Assay: immunoSEQ multiplex PCR; the TCRdb copy retains only in-frame clones and omits some. The table lists approximately 130,000 clones, approximately 94% of them singletons. Their specific antigens are unknown. The material sequenced was unstimulated CD4+ T cells sorted from spleen or lymph node cells, taken before intestinal transplant. The source of these receptors is a human donor who received an intestinal transplant.

A word on this clone: The junction departs from the called germline gene at one end, perhaps through a read error. The chain employs TRBV5-1 and TRBJ2-6; D is ambiguous. This CDR3 is 16 amino acids long. Per the germline V gene, CDR1 is SGHRS and CDR2 is YFSETQ. The CDR3 reads CASSVGRISVANVLTF. Here the CDR3 DNA reads TGCGCCAGCAGCGTAGGACGTATCTCTGTGGCCAACGTCCTGACTTTC.

This rearrangement joins TRBV6-5 to TRBJ2-1; no firm D call. Germline V gene sequence: CDR1 MNHEY, CDR2 SVGAGI. Trimming took off 11 bases at V and 8 bases at J, with 25 bases between the two ends. This CDR3 has 15 residues. This CDR3 is CACLPSRIILDEQFF. The CDR3 DNA follows: TGTGCCTGCTTACCCTCCCGAATTATCCTTGATGAGCAGTTCTTC.

J is TRBJ1-5 and V is TRBV5-1; 7 positions agree with TRBD1. CDR1 and CDR2 (germline): SGHRS, YFSETQ. V shed 1 base and J 1 base; nucleotides not matched to a gene: 8. The CDR3 sequence is 17 residues long. CDR3 in DNA: TGCGCCAGCAGCTTGCGCCCAGCGACAGGGAGCAATCAGCCCCAGCATTTT. This translates into CASSLRPATGSNQPQHF.

This chain links TRBV28 with TRBJ2-7, with D possibly matching TRBD1 (6 bases). The CDR3 length is 16 residues. The V gene's germline CDR1 is MDHEN and CDR2 SYDVKM. The V end was cut by 4 bases, the J end by 1 base, with 17 bases between. This CDR3 reads CASSWTLLDRSYEQYF. The DNA for the CDR3 is TGTGCCAGCAGTTGGACCCTCCTGGACAGATCCTACGAGCAGTACTTC.

The V call is TRBV5-4, the J call TRBJ2-5; 10 nucleotides agree with TRBD2. Per germline, CDR1 SGHNT and CDR2 YYREEE (reference sequence). V shed 0 bases and J 1 base; nucleotides not matched to a gene: 3. This CDR3 contains 16 residues. The CDR3 region is CASSLALAGGQETQYF. The DNA of the CDR3 is TGTGCCAGCAGCTTGGCTTTAGCGGGGGGCCAAGAGACCCAGTACTTC.

This clone has only one observation. The chain couples TRBV15 to TRBJ1-5; tentative D call: TRBD1 (5 bases). The CDR3 covers 14 residues. Germline values: CDR1 LNHNV, CDR2 YYDKDF (reference sequence). The germline V and J ends were trimmed by 2 bases and 7 bases, with 12 bases remaining between them. CDR3 sequence: CATSRTREGQPQHF. CDR3 DNA sequence: TGTGCCACCAGCAGAACCAGGGAGGGCCAGCCCCAGCATTTT.

This clone was recorded only once. V gene TRBV7-6 combines with J gene TRBJ2-5; D call uncertain. Germline V gene sequence: CDR1 SGHVS, CDR2 FNYEAQ. The CDR3 length is 16 residues. Trimming stripped 5 bases from V and 2 bases from J, with 18 bases between. In DNA, the CDR3 is TGTGCCAGCAGCGGGCTATGGAGACGGATTCAAGAGACCCAGTACTTC. Its protein product is CASSGLWRRIQETQYF. The whole variable domain, remainder taken from reference TRBV7-6 and TRBJ2-5, is GAGVSQSPRYKVTKRGQDVALRCDPISGHVSLYWYRQALGQGPEFLTYFNYEAQQDKSGLPNDRFSAERPEGSISTLTIQRTEQRDSAMYRCASSGLWRRIQETQYFGPGTRLLVL.

The V gene is TRBV14, the J gene TRBJ2-5; D may be TRBD2 (6 bases). TRBJ2-7 explains the end of the DNA better; the J call may be wrong. The CDR3 extends over 16 amino acids. CDR1 is SGHDN, CDR2 FVKESK, per germline. CDR3 bases: TGTGCCAGCAGCCAAAAGCGGGCAGCACAATCCTACGAGCAGTACTTC. Residues: CASSQKRAAQSYEQYF.

CDR3 nucleotide sequence: TGTGCCAGCAATCCTTGGGACAGCGTCTACGAGCAGTACTTC. Amino acids: CASNPWDSVYEQYF. J is TRBJ2-7 and V is TRBV2; 7 bases agree with TRBD1. CDR1 SNHLY and CDR2 FYNNEI come from the germline V gene. The CDR3 is 14 residues long. J lost 3 bases, V lost 7 bases, and 9 bases had no gene match.

On this clone: The identical CDR3 is also encoded by other nucleotide sequences in the sample. The rearrangement links TRBV7-3 to TRBJ1-1; D unresolved. The CDR3 is 13 residues long. Trimming left V 5 bases short and J 2 bases short, with 9 bases between. Germline CDR1 reads SGHTA; CDR2 reads FQGTGA. The CDR3 DNA is TGTGCCAGCAGCCCCGGGCCAAACACTGAAGCTTTCTTT. It codes for CASSPGPNTEAFF.

For the CDR3, the DNA is TGTGCCAGCGGCCTGAGGCTAGCGGGTTACAATGAGCAGTTCTTC. Protein: CASGLRLAGYNEQFF. This chain connects TRBV5-8 to TRBJ2-1, with TRBD2 matching over 8 bases. The trim removed 7 bases at V and 4 bases at J, leaving 10 bases unmatched. The CDR3 has 15 amino acids. Germline V gene sequence: CDR1 SGHTS, CDR2 YDEGEE.

This clone was recorded a few times. The chain has TRBV5-4 and TRBJ2-1; D is uncertain. This CDR3 comprises 16 residues. Germline CDR1 SGHNT, CDR2 YYREEE (reference sequence). V lost 3 bases to trimming and J lost 9 bases, with 22 bases between them. The CDR3 protein is CASSYYPLPPNREQFF. CDR3 in DNA: TGTGCCAGCAGCTATTACCCCCTTCCCCCAAATCGTGAGCAGTTCTTC.

V is TRBV29-1 and J is TRBJ1-2, with TRBD1 matching 7 bases. J gave up 1 base and V 6 bases, and 2 bases lay outside the gene matches. The CDR3 sequence is 12 residues long. Germline V gene sequence: CDR1 SQVTM, CDR2 ANQGSEA. CDR3 sequence (DNA): TGCAGCGTGGGGGACAGTAACTATGGCTACACCTTC. Its protein product is CSVGDSNYGYTF.

A note on this clone: Other DNA sequences within the sample encode an identical CDR3. This rearrangement joins TRBV9 to TRBJ1-1; no clear D. Trimming shortened V by 0 bases and J by 4 bases, and 7 bases separated the two germline ends. CDR1 is SGDLS and CDR2 is YYNGEE in the germline V gene. The CDR3 has 13 residues. The CDR3 bases are TGTGCCAGCAGCGTAGGGTCATCCACTGAAGCTTTCTTT. Protein product: CASSVGSSTEAFF.

V is TRBV5-1 and J is TRBJ2-5; 11 bases map to TRBD2. CDR3 length equals 16 residues. V lost 0 bases and J lost 5; bases outside the gene matches: 6. From germline, CDR1 is SGHRS and CDR2 YFSETQ. CDR3 amino acids: CASSLGASGGMETQYF. CDR3 in DNA: TGCGCCAGCAGCTTGGGTGCTAGCGGGGGGATGGAGACCCAGTACTTC.

The V and J genes are TRBV5-1 and TRBJ2-7, with 8 positions matching TRBD1. This CDR3 comprises 14 residues. Germline V gives CDR1 SGHRS, CDR2 YFSETQ. J lost 7 bases, V lost 5 bases, and 11 bases had no gene match. This CDR3 is CASSPGQGGGEQYF. The CDR3 DNA sequence: TGCGCCAGCAGTCCTGGACAGGGCGGAGGGGAGCAGTACTTC.

The rearrangement uses TRBV6-5 and TRBJ2-2, with 8 bases lining up with TRBD1. The CDR3 extends over 14 amino acids. V lost 6 bases, J lost 7 bases, and 7 bases stayed unmatched. The germline V gene has CDR1 MNHEY and CDR2 SVGAGI. The DNA for the CDR3 is TGTGCCAGCAGAGCCAGGGGGCCGGTCGGGGAGCTGTTTTTT. It encodes CASRARGPVGELFF.

V usage is TRBV6-5 and J usage is TRBJ1-2, with D unclear. The V gene's germline CDR1 is MNHEY and CDR2 SVGAGI. This CDR3 spans 14 amino acids. The V end lost 0 bases, the J end lost 8 bases, and 13 bases lay between the germline ends. The CDR3 here is CASSYSIRSPGYTF. Written as DNA, the CDR3 is TGTGCCAGCAGTTACTCGATTAGGTCCCCGGGCTACACCTTC.

The chain carries TRBV9 and TRBJ1-1; D uncertain. With 7 bases removed from V and 2 bases from J, the gap between germline ends came to 12 bases. Per germline, CDR1 SGDLS and CDR2 YYNGEE. There are 13 residues in the CDR3. CDR3 coding DNA: TGTGCCAGCCCAGGAGGCACCAACACTGAAGCTTTCTTT. Its protein product is CASPGGTNTEAFF.

This clone was seen only once. This chain joins TRBV5-8 and TRBJ1-4; D is unresolved. Germline V CDR1 and CDR2: SGHTS, YDEGEE. This CDR3 comprises 15 residues. V lost 0 bases and J 7 bases, leaving 13 bases between the germline ends. CDR3 protein: CASSLGPATGEKLFF. The CDR3 coding sequence is TGTGCCAGCAGCTTGGGGCCGGCAACGGGTGAAAAACTGTTTTTT.

Comments on this clone: The junction shows a germline mismatch at one end, possibly a read error. The sample contains more than one DNA sequence encoding this CDR3. The V and J genes are TRBV4-2 and TRBJ1-2, with TRBD1 as a possible D gene (6 bases). The CDR3 covers 14 residues. Germline V gene data show CDR1 as LGHNA and CDR2 as YNFKEQ. The CDR3: CASSQDRQAVGYTF. DNA of the CDR3: TGTGCCAGTAGCCAAGACAGACAGGCTGTCGGCTACACCTTC.

This clone has a single count. V usage is TRBV18 and J usage is TRBJ2-3, with 9 bases that match TRBD2. V was clipped by 2 bases and J by 6 bases; unmatched bases: 9. The CDR3 length is 16 residues. In germline, CDR1 is KGHSH, CDR2 LQKENI. This CDR3 reads CASSPFSPSGGDTQYF. The DNA of the CDR3 is TGTGCCAGCTCACCATTCAGCCCAAGCGGGGGGGATACGCAGTATTTT. Together with reference TRBV18 and TRBJ2-3, the CDR3 gives the full variable domain: NAGVMQNPRHLVRRRGQEARLRCSPMKGHSHVYWYRQLPEEGLKFMVYLQKENIIDESGMPKERFSAEFPKEGPSILRIQQVVRGDSAAYFCASSPFSPSGGDTQYFGPGTRLTVL.

The V and J genes are TRBV7-9 and TRBJ1-1; D remains unclear. This CDR3 contains 14 residues. Germline V gene lookup returns CDR1 SEHNR and CDR2 FQNEAQ (reference sequence). The V end lost 5 bases, the J end lost 0 bases, and 10 bases lay between the germline ends. The CDR3 region has the DNA TGTGCCAGCAGCATACGGTCAGTGAACACTGAAGCTTTCTTT. Protein sequence: CASSIRSVNTEAFF.

The J gene is TRBJ1-1, the V gene TRBV2; no clear D gene. Trimming stripped 9 bases from V and 2 bases from J, with 13 bases between. The CDR3 has 13 amino acids. Germline loops: CDR1 SNHLY, CDR2 FYNNEI. CDR3 loop: CASGSQFNTEAFF. CDR3 DNA: TGTGCCAGTGGAAGCCAATTTAACACTGAAGCTTTCTTT.

A few counts support this clone. DNA for the CDR3: TGTGCCAGCAGTGAATCCCAGCTCTCTGGAAACACCATATATTTT. Amino acid sequence: CASSESQLSGNTIYF. V usage is TRBV6-1 and J usage is TRBJ1-3; D call uncertain. Per germline, CDR1 MNHNS and CDR2 SASEGT. The CDR3 covers 15 residues. V lost 2 bases, J lost 0 bases, and 8 bases lay in between.

The CDR3 DNA follows: TGCGCCAGCAGCCGGAGATTAAACCCAGGACTAGCGGACACAGATACGCAGTATTTT. Translating it yields CASSRRLNPGLADTDTQYF. The genes are TRBV4-1 and TRBJ2-3; 10 bases map to TRBD2. This CDR3 region has 19 residues. Germline values: CDR1 MGHRA, CDR2 YSYEKL. J was trimmed by 2 bases and V by 4 bases; bases with no gene match: 15.

The chain links TRBV11-2 to TRBJ1-2; D may be TRBD1 (6 bases). V lost 5 bases and J 8 bases, leaving 18 bases between the germline ends. The V gene's germline CDR1 is SGHAT and CDR2 FQNNGV. The CDR3 is 14 amino acids. CDR3: CASSPARGIGGYTF. DNA of the CDR3: TGTGCCAGCAGCCCCGCGAGGGGGATAGGAGGCTACACCTTC.

This clone was recorded only once. V and J are TRBV19 and TRBJ1-5, with a tentative D call TRBD1 (5 bases). Trimming pared 5 bases from V and 1 base from J, leaving 15 bases between. Per germline, CDR1 LNHDA and CDR2 SQIVND (reference sequence). The CDR3 has 16 residues. The chain's CDR3 is CASSATTVLSNQPQHF. As DNA, the CDR3 is TGTGCCAGTAGTGCGACGACAGTTCTCAGCAATCAGCCCCAGCATTTT.

The rearrangement uses TRBV30 and TRBJ2-3, with a possible D match to TRBD1 (6 bases). The V end lost 1 base, the J end lost 2 bases, and 13 bases lay between the germline ends. This CDR3 region has 15 residues. The V gene's germline CDR1 is GTSNPN and CDR2 SVGIG (reference sequence). The CDR3 protein is CAWSGGQGTTDTQYF. The CDR3 bases are TGTGCCTGGAGTGGGGGACAAGGGACCACAGATACGCAGTATTTT.